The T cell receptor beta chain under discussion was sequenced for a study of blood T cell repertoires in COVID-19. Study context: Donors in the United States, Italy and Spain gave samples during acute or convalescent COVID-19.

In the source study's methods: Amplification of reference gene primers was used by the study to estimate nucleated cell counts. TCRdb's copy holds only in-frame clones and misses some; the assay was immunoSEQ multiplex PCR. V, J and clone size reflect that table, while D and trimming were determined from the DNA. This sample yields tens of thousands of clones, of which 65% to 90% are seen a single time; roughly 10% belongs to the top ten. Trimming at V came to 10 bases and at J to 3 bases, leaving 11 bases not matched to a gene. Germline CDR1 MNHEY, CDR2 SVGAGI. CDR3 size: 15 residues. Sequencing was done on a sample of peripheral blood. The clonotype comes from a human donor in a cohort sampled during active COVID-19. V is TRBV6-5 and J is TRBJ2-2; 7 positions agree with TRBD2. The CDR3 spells CATPVGGSHTGELFF. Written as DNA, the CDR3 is TGTGCCACCCCGGTCGGGGGGTCGCACACCGGGGAGCTGTTTTTT.